The TCR beta chain described here comes from a study of Ad26.COV2.S vaccination and SARS-CoV-2 variants. Indicated treatment: around 19 received Ad26.COV2.S at low or high dose, single or two shots; several received placebo; per-sample allocation not given. Collection of the samples took place on day 63 after the first injection of vaccine or placebo. Clones were sequenced by immunoSEQ multiplex PCR, and TCRdb holds only the in-frame ones, with some missing. This table holds over 300,000 clones, roughly four fifths found once. The ends were cut back, 5 bases at V and 11 bases at J, with 18 bases in the middle. This CDR3 is 13 amino acids long.

The sequence came from a person aged 18-65 years who received the Ad26.COV2.S COVID-19 vaccine or a placebo. Here the sequenced sample was peripheral blood, taken in a trial of Ad26.COV2.S vaccine versus placebo. This chain uses TRBV12-3 or TRBV12-4 with TRBJ1-1; a possible D gene is TRBD1 (5 bases). DNA for the CDR3: TGTGCCAGCAGTCACCTCGGGGCCCCCTCGGCTTTCTTT. Its protein is CASSHLGAPSAFF.